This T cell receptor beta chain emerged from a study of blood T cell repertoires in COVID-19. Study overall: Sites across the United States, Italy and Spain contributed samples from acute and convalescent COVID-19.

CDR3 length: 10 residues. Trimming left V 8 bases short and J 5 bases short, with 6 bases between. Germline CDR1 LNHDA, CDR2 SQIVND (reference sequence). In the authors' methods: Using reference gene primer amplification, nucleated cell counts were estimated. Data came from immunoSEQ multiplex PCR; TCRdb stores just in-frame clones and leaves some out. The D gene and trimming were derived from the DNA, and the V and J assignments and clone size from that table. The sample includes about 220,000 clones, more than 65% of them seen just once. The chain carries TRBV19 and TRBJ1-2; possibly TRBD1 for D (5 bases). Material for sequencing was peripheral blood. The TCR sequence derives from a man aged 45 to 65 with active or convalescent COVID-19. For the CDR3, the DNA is TGTGCCAGTCGGGGGTATGGCTACACCTTC. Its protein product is CASRGYGYTF. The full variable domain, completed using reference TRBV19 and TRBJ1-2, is DGGITQSPKYLFRKEGQNVTLSCEQNLNHDAMYWYRQDPGQGLRLIYYSQIVNDFQKGDIAEGYSVSREKKESFPLTVTSAQKNPTAFYLCASRGYGYTFGSGTRLTVV.